Below, 8 T cell receptor beta chains from the same sample are listed, as sequenced in a study of control samples from healthy donors and cancer patients (dated by TCRdb to about 2020). Libraries were prepared through the immunoSEQ multiplex PCR assay. TCRdb obtained this table from immuneACCESS and retained in-frame rearrangements with V and J assigned. These tables miss some clones; where compared with another copy, unresolved V genes account for less than half of the shortfall, and the remainder is unexplained. For this sample the table gives 65,000 to 100,000 clones, of which roughly 89% were detected only once. The ten largest clones add up to roughly a sixth of the sample. Material for sequencing was blood. Every receptor here comes from a man aged 50 or older in good health.

This chain connects TRBV9 to TRBJ1-2, with 11 bases identical to TRBD1. The junction had 9 bases not matched to a gene; V was cut back by 4 bases and J by 7 bases. The CDR3 totals 15 residues. Germline V lookup: CDR1 SGDLS, CDR2 YYNGEE. The CDR3 sequence is CASSQRTGGAGGYTF. The DNA of the CDR3 is TGTGCCAGCAGCCAGAGGACAGGGGGCGCGGGTGGCTACACCTTC.

The chain joins TRBV6-6 to TRBJ2-5; possibly TRBD1 or TRBD2 for D (6 bases each). Germline CDR1 is MNHNY and CDR2 is SVGAGI (reference sequence). The CDR3 is made up of 16 amino acids. Trimming stripped 3 bases from V and 4 bases from J, with 18 bases between. The CDR3 bases are TGTGCCAGCAGTTATTCGGGACATCTGGGGGGAGAGACCCAGTACTTC. It specifies CASSYSGHLGGETQYF.

The chain has TRBV2 and TRBJ2-6, with D maybe TRBD2 (5 bases). V was clipped by 7 bases and J by 2 bases, with 12 bases between them. CDR3 size: 15 residues. The germline gives CDR1 SNHLY, CDR2 FYNNEI. The CDR3 protein is CASTLRETGANVLTF. CDR3 nucleotide sequence: TGTGCCAGCACTTTAAGGGAGACTGGGGCCAACGTCCTGACTTTC.

This chain joins TRBV2 and TRBJ2-7; D is possibly TRBD1 (5 bases). The CDR3 is 14 amino acids. Germline lookup yields CDR1 SNHLY and CDR2 FYNNEI. V was trimmed by 7 bases and J by 5 bases, leaving 18 bases between them. The CDR3, as DNA: TGTGCCAGCAAGGATTTGGAGATCAGGGACGAGCAGTACTTC. Its translation is CASKDLEIRDEQYF.

V is TRBV20-1 and J is TRBJ1-1, with no clear D. The length of the CDR3 is 11 residues. V was pared by 3 bases and J by 7 bases, with 9 bases between. Looked up from germline, CDR1 is DFQATT and CDR2 is SNEGSKA (reference sequence). The CDR3: CSASRSGEAFF. DNA of the CDR3: TGCAGTGCTAGTAGGAGTGGTGAAGCTTTCTTT.

This clone has more than one count but fewer than ten. The chain carries TRBV7-9 and TRBJ2-7; 7 nucleotides agree with TRBD2. CDR1 is SEHNR and CDR2 is FQNEAQ in the germline V gene (reference sequence). This CDR3 region has 14 residues. After removal of 5 bases from V and 4 bases from J, the junction contained 8 bases not matched to a gene. As DNA, the CDR3 is TGTGCCAGCAGCCCGAGGAGCGGGAATTACGAGCAGTACTTC. This gives the protein CASSPRSGNYEQYF.

CDR3 loop: CASSPPGRSYEQYF. Written as DNA, the CDR3 is TGTGCCAGCAGCCCCCCGGGTAGGTCCTACGAGCAGTACTTC. This chain links TRBV11-3 with TRBJ2-7; D gene unclear. The CDR3 is 14 amino acids. Germline V CDR1 and CDR2: SGHNT, YENEEA. Trimming pared 5 bases from V and 1 base from J, leaving 12 bases between. The full variable domain, in which reference TRBV11-3 and TRBJ2-7 provide the parts outside the CDR3, is EAGVVQSPRYKIIEKKQPVAFWCNPISGHNTLYWYLQNLGQGPELLIRYENEEAVDDSQLPKDRFSAERLKGVDSTLKIQPAELGDSAVYLCASSPPGRSYEQYFGPGTRLTVT.

The CDR3: CASSLGTGDAETQYF. The DNA of the CDR3 is TGCGCCAGCAGCTTGGGGACGGGGGATGCAGAGACCCAGTACTTC. The V gene is TRBV5-1, the J gene TRBJ2-5; weak D call: TRBD2 (6 bases). The V end lost 0 bases, the J end lost 4 bases, and 13 bases lay between the germline ends. Germline V gene data show CDR1 as SGHRS and CDR2 as YFSETQ. CDR3 length: 15 residues.